The rows below give T cell receptor beta chains drawn from one sample of a study of T cell responses to AZD1222 COVID-19 vaccine. Profiled with immunoSEQ multiplex PCR; TCRdb holds only in-frame clones, not every one. The sample consists of fewer than 70,000 clones, roughly 80% of them appearing once. Sequenced here: peripheral blood, sampled 28 days after the second AZD1222 dose. The receptor set was obtained from an adult who received the AZD1222 COVID-19 vaccine. Each CDR3 is given with its conserved first and last residue. The size field is filled for only some rows; it gives once, few, many or a size class.

abundance: .; j_gene: TRBJ2-7; v_gene: TRBV11-2; CDR3aa: CASSFRGSYEQYF
abundance: .; j_gene: TRBJ1-2; v_gene: TRBV5-6; CDR3aa: CASSLSGGQRNYGYTF
abundance: .; j_gene: TRBJ1-5; v_gene: TRBV19; CDR3aa: CASRHKGETNQPQHF
abundance: .; j_gene: TRBJ1-6; v_gene: TRBV2; CDR3aa: CASNEGGNSPLHF
abundance: .; j_gene: TRBJ2-3; v_gene: TRBV10-3; CDR3aa: CAIQENVVADTQYF
abundance: .; j_gene: TRBJ1-6; v_gene: TRBV5-6; CDR3aa: CASSLRTGGDSPLHF
abundance: .; j_gene: TRBJ2-3; v_gene: TRBV10-3; CDR3aa: CAISDPARGPGTDTQYF
abundance: .; j_gene: TRBJ1-3; v_gene: TRBV3-1/TRBV3-2; CDR3aa: CASSQASGPSGNTIYF
abundance: .; j_gene: TRBJ1-6; v_gene: TRBV5-1; CDR3aa: CASSLDPGANSPLHF
abundance: few; j_gene: TRBJ1-2; v_gene: TRBV7-9; CDR3aa: CASSPSGTGFYGYTF
abundance: .; j_gene: TRBJ2-1; v_gene: TRBV14; CDR3aa: CASSPGLTNYNEQFF
abundance: .; j_gene: TRBJ2-3; v_gene: TRBV3-1/TRBV3-2; CDR3aa: CASTPLGSGGAGDTQYF
abundance: .; j_gene: TRBJ1-6; v_gene: TRBV19; CDR3aa: CASSLANSPLHF
abundance: .; j_gene: TRBJ2-1; v_gene: TRBV6-2/TRBV6-3; CDR3aa: CASSYGTRNIKHKKQFF
abundance: .; j_gene: TRBJ2-1; v_gene: TRBV20-1; CDR3aa: CSASLWGPYNEQFF
abundance: .; j_gene: TRBJ1-1; v_gene: TRBV29-1; CDR3aa: CSVEGHLNTEAFF
abundance: few; j_gene: TRBJ1-1; v_gene: TRBV4-1; CDR3aa: CASSQVGFGEMNTEAFF
abundance: .; j_gene: TRBJ2-3; v_gene: TRBV7-2; CDR3aa: CASSLDRYTDTQYF
abundance: .; j_gene: TRBJ1-5; v_gene: TRBV12-3/TRBV12-4; CDR3aa: CASSVNSNQPQHF
abundance: .; j_gene: TRBJ2-7; v_gene: TRBV18; CDR3aa: CASSRDLYEQYF
abundance: .; j_gene: TRBJ1-4; v_gene: TRBV30; CDR3aa: CAWSVLGSEKLFF
abundance: .; j_gene: TRBJ1-1; v_gene: TRBV29-1; CDR3aa: CSLVRRFGTNEAFF
abundance: .; j_gene: TRBJ1-6; v_gene: TRBV6-2/TRBV6-3; CDR3aa: CASSGTGNFSPLHF
abundance: once; j_gene: TRBJ2-1; v_gene: TRBV6-1; CDR3aa: CASSLGLAGGDEQFF
abundance: .; j_gene: TRBJ2-2; v_gene: TRBV19; CDR3aa: CASKDRTGEGFGEYTGELFF
abundance: .; j_gene: TRBJ2-7; v_gene: TRBV27; CDR3aa: CASSLSGTGPHEQYF
abundance: .; j_gene: TRBJ2-7; v_gene: TRBV27; CDR3aa: CASSRPGGILRYF
abundance: few; j_gene: TRBJ1-2; v_gene: TRBV10-3; CDR3aa: CAIRRQGAANSYGYTF
abundance: .; j_gene: TRBJ2-7; v_gene: TRBV3-1/TRBV3-2; CDR3aa: CASSSGGGLGEQYF
abundance: .; j_gene: TRBJ2-3; v_gene: TRBV6-2/TRBV6-3; CDR3aa: CASSYRVGATDTQYF
abundance: .; j_gene: TRBJ2-2; v_gene: TRBV7-9; CDR3aa: CASSSQGPTGELFF
abundance: .; j_gene: TRBJ2-7; v_gene: TRBV19; CDR3aa: CASSLDRGLYEQYF
abundance: .; j_gene: TRBJ2-5; v_gene: TRBV7-8; CDR3aa: CASSFGLAGVGETQYF
abundance: .; j_gene: TRBJ2-2; v_gene: TRBV3-1/TRBV3-2; CDR3aa: CASSQDGGSTYTNTGELFF
abundance: once; j_gene: TRBJ2-7; v_gene: TRBV5-1; CDR3aa: CASSLDLGSEQYF
abundance: .; j_gene: TRBJ2-2; v_gene: TRBV24-1; CDR3aa: CATSGTGRLTGELFF
abundance: .; j_gene: TRBJ2-7; v_gene: TRBV6-5; CDR3aa: CASSNRRGETYEQYF
abundance: .; j_gene: TRBJ1-5; v_gene: TRBV4-2; CDR3aa: CASSQDGQGSQPQHF
abundance: .; j_gene: TRBJ1-4; v_gene: TRBV2; CDR3aa: CASSVDGGNEKLFF
abundance: .; j_gene: TRBJ1-6; v_gene: TRBV30; CDR3aa: CAWSDGTYSPLHF
abundance: .; j_gene: TRBJ1-2; v_gene: TRBV2; CDR3aa: CASSDLRAHYGYTF
abundance: .; j_gene: TRBJ1-6; v_gene: TRBV5-1; CDR3aa: CASRDSDNSPLHF
abundance: .; j_gene: TRBJ2-7; v_gene: TRBV27; CDR3aa: CASGPLGYDNPYEQYF
abundance: .; j_gene: TRBJ1-1; v_gene: TRBV30; CDR3aa: CAWSVDRNTEAFF
abundance: .; j_gene: TRBJ1-5; v_gene: TRBV9; CDR3aa: CASSADSFQPQHF
abundance: .; j_gene: TRBJ2-3; v_gene: TRBV6-2/TRBV6-3; CDR3aa: CASSFGLAGGIRTDTQYF
abundance: .; j_gene: TRBJ2-2; v_gene: TRBV10-3; CDR3aa: CAITHGQGRNTGELFF
abundance: .; j_gene: TRBJ2-2; v_gene: TRBV5-1; CDR3aa: CASSLGHSNTGELFF
abundance: .; j_gene: TRBJ2-1; v_gene: TRBV6-2/TRBV6-3; CDR3aa: CASSLSGSGEQFF
abundance: .; j_gene: TRBJ2-7; v_gene: TRBV10-3; CDR3aa: CAISELHEQYF
abundance: .; j_gene: TRBJ1-5; v_gene: TRBV7-2; CDR3aa: CASSGRDSNQPQHF
abundance: once; j_gene: TRBJ1-4; v_gene: TRBV3-1/TRBV3-2; CDR3aa: CASSQGGTTNEKLFF
abundance: many; j_gene: TRBJ2-2; v_gene: TRBV7-8; CDR3aa: CATAFGTGELFF